This T cell receptor beta chain originates from a study of PD-L1 blockade in urothelial cancer. Whole-study context: After treatment start, blood was analyzed at 3 weeks (second dose) and at 6 weeks.

Profiling relied on immunoSEQ multiplex PCR, and the TCRdb table lists in-frame clones only, not all of them. The table shows just under 65,000 clones, with 80% to 90% occurring only once. Specified time point: pretreatment peripheral blood. From germline, CDR1 is MDHEN and CDR2 SYDVKM. There are 14 residues in the CDR3. Trimming took 2 bases from V and 10 from J; bases not matched to a gene: 4. Sequencing was performed on PBMCs, taken around atezolizumab (anti-PD-L1) treatment. This rearrangement joins TRBV28 to TRBJ2-2, with 10 nucleotides matching TRBD1. The TCR originated in a man aged 65 to 79 with urothelial cancer. For the CDR3, the DNA is TGTGCCAGCAGTTTAGACAGGGGGCGAAAGGAGCTGTTTTTT. Translating it yields CASSLDRGRKELFF.